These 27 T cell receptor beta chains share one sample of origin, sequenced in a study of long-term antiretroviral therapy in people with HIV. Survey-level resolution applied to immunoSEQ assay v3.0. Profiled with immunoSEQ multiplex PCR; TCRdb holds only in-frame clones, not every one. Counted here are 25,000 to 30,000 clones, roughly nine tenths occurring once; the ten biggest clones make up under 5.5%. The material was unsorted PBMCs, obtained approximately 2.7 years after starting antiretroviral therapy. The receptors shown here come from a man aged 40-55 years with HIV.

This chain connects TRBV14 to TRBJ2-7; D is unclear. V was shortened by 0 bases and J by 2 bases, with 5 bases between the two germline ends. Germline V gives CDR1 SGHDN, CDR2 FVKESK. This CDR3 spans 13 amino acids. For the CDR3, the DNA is TGTGCCAGCAGCCAAGATCCGGCCTACGAGCAGTACTTC. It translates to CASSQDPAYEQYF.

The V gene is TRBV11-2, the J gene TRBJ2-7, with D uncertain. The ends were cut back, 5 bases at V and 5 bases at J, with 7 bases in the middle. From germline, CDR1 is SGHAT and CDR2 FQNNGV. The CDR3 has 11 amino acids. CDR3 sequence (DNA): TGTGCCAGCAGCGTACAGCACGAGCAGTACTTC. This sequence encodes CASSVQHEQYF.

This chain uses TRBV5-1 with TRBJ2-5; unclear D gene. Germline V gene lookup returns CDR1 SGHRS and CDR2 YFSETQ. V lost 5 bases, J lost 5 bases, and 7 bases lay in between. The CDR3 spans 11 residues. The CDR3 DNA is TGCGCCAGCAGGTCCTGGGAGACCCAGTACTTC. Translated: CASRSWETQYF.

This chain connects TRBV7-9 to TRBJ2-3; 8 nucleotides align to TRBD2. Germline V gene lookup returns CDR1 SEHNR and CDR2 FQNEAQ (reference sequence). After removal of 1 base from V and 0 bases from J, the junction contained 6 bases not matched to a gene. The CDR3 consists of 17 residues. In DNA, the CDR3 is TGTGCCAGCAGCTTAGAAGGACTAGCTAGGAGCACAGATACGCAGTATTTT. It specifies CASSLEGLARSTDTQYF.

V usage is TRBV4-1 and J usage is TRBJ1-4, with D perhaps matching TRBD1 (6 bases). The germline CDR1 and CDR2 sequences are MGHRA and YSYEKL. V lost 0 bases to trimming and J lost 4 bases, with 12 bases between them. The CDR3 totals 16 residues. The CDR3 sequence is CASSQERGQFNEKLFF. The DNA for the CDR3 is TGCGCCAGCAGCCAAGAAAGAGGACAGTTTAATGAAAAACTGTTTTTT.

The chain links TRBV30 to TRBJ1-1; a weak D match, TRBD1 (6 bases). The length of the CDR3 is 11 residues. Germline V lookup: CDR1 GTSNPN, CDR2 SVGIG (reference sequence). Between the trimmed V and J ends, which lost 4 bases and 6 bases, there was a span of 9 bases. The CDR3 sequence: CAWTNRAEAFF. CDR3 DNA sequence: TGTGCCTGGACCAACAGGGCTGAAGCTTTCTTT.

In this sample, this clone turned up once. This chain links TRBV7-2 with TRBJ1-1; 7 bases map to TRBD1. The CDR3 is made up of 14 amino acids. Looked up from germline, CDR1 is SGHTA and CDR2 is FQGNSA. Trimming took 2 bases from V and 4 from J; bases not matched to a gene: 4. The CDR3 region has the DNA TGTGCCAGCAGCTTATCTACAGGGGCCACTGAAGCTTTCTTT. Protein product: CASSLSTGATEAFF. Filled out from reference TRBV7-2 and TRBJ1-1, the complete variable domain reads GAGVSQSPSNKVTEKGKDVELRCDPISGHTALYWYRQSLGQGLEFLIYFQGNSAPDKSGLPSDRFSAERTGGSVSTLTIQRTQQEDSAVYLCASSLSTGATEAFFGQGTRLTVV.

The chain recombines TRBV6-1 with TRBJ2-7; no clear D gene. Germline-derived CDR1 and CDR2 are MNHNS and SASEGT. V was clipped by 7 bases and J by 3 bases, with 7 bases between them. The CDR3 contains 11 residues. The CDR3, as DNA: TGTGCCAGCAATGAGGACTACGAGCAGTACTTC. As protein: CASNEDYEQYF.

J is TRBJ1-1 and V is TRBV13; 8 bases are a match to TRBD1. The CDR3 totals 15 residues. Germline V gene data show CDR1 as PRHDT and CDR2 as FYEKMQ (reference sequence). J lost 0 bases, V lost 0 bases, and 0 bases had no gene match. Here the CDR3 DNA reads TGTGCCAGCAGCTTAGGGGACAGGGTGAACACTGAAGCTTTCTTT. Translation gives CASSLGDRVNTEAFF.

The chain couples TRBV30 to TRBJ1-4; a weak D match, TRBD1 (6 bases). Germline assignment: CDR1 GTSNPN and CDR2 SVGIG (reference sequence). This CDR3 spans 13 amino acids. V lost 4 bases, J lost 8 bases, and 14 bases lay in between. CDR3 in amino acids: CAWKETGGEKLFF. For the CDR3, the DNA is TGTGCCTGGAAAGAGACAGGCGGCGAAAAACTGTTTTTT.

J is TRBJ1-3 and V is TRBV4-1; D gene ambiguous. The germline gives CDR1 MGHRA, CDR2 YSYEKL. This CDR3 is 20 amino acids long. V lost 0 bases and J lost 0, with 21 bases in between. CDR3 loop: CASSQEGYGDRMSSGNTIYF. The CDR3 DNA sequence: TGCGCCAGCAGCCAAGAAGGGTATGGGGATCGTATGAGCTCTGGAAACACCATATATTTT.

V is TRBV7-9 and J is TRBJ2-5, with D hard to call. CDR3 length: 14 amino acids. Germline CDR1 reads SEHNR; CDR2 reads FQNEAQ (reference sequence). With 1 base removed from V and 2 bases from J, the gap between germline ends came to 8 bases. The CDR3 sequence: CASSLVDWQETQYF. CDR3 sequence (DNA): TGTGCCAGCAGCTTAGTCGACTGGCAAGAGACCCAGTACTTC.

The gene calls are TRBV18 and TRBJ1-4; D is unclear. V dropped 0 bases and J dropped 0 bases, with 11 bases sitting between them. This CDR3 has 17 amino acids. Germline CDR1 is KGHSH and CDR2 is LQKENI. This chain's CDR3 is CASSPPSRSPTNEKLFF. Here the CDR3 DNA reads TGTGCCAGCTCACCACCTTCAAGGTCGCCAACTAATGAAAAACTGTTTTTT.

The CDR3 is CASSVAGGADTQYF. The CDR3 coding sequence is TGTGCCAGCAGTGTAGCGGGGGGGGCAGATACGCAGTATTTT. The chain recombines TRBV6-4 with TRBJ2-3; 11 bases match TRBD2. This CDR3 is 14 amino acids long. V trimming: 4 bases; J trimming: 4 bases; junction bases outside the gene matches: 1. Germline CDR1 is MRHNA and CDR2 is SNTAGT.

The CDR3 coding sequence is TGTGCCAGCACCGACACCCCTAAAGGGAGTGAGCAGTTCTTC. Translation gives CASTDTPKGSEQFF. This chain uses TRBV2 with TRBJ2-1; D is possibly TRBD2 (5 bases). There are 14 residues in the CDR3. Germline CDR1 and CDR2: SNHLY and FYNNEI. V lost 7 bases and J lost 9, with 19 bases in between.

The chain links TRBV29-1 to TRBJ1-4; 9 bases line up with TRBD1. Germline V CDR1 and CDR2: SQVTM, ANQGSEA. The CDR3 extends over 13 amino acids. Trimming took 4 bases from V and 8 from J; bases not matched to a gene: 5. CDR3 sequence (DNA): TGCAGCGTTGGACCGACAGGGGGGGAAAAACTGTTTTTT. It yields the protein CSVGPTGGEKLFF. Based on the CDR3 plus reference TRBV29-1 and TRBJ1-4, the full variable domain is SAVISQKPSRDICQRGTSLTIQCQVDSQVTMMFWYRQQPGQSLTLIATANQGSEATYESGFVIDKFPISRPNLTFSTLTVSNMSPEDSSIYLCSVGPTGGEKLFFGSGTQLSVL.

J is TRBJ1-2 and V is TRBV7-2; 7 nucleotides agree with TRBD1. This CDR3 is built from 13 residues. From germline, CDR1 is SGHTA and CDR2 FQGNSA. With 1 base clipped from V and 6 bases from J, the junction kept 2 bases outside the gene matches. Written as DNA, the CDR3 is TGTGCCAGCAGCTTAGGGGGACAGAATGGCTACACCTTC. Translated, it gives CASSLGGQNGYTF.

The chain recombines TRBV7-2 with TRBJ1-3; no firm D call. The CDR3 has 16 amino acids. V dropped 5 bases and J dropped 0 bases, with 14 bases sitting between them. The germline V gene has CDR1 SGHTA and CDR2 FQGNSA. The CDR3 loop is CASSPMWEDSGNTIYF. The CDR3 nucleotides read TGTGCCAGCAGCCCCATGTGGGAGGACTCTGGAAACACCATATATTTT.

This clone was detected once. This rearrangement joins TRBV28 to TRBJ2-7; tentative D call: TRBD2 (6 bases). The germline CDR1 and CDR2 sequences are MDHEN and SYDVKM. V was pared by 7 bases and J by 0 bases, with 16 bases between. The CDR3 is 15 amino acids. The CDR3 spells CASTAAAGSSYEQYF. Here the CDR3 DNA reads TGTGCCAGCACCGCCGCGGCGGGATCCTCCTACGAGCAGTACTTC.

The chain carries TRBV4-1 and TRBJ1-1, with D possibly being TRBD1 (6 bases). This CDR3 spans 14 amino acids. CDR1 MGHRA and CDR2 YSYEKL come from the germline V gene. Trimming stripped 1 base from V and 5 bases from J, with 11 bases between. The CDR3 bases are TGCGCCAGCAGCCAAGGATCTAGGGGGACTGAAGCTTTCTTT. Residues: CASSQGSRGTEAFF.

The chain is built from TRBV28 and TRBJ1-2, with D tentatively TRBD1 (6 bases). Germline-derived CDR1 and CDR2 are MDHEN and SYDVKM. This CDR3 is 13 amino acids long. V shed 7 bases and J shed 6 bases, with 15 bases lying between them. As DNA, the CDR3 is TGTGCCAGCACCAAACTCAGGGGCAATGGCTACACCTTC. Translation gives CASTKLRGNGYTF.

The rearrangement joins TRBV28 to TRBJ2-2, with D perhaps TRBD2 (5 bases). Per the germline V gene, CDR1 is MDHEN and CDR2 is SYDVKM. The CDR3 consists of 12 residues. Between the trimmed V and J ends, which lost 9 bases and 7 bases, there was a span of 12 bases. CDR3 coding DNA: TGTGCCAGTAATGGAGACTACGGGGAGCTGTTTTTT. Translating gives CASNGDYGELFF.

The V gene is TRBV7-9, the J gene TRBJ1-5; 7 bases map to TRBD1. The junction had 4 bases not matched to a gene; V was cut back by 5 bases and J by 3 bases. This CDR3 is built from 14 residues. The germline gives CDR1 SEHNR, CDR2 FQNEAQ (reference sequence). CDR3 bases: TGTGCCAGCAGCACAACAGGGGCCAATCAGCCCCAGCATTTT. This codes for CASSTTGANQPQHF.

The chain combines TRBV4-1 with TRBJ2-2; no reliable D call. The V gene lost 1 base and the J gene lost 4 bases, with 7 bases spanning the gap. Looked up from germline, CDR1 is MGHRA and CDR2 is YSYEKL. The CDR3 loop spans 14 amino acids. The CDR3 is CASSQGLSTGELFF. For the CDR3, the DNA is TGCGCCAGCAGCCAAGGTCTGTCCACCGGGGAGCTGTTTTTT.

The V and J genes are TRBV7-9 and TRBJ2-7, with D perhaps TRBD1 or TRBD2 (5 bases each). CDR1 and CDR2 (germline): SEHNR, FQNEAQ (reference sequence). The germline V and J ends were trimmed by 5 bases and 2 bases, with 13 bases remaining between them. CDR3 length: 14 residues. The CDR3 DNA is TGTGCCAGCAGCCCCCGGGACCCTACCTACGAGCAGTACTTC. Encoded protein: CASSPRDPTYEQYF. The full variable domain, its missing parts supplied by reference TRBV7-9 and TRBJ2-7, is DTGVSQNPRHKITKRGQNVTFRCDPISEHNRLYWYRQTLGQGPEFLTYFQNEAQLEKSRLLSDRFSAERPKGSFSTLEIQRTEQGDSAMYLCASSPRDPTYEQYFGPGTRLTVT.

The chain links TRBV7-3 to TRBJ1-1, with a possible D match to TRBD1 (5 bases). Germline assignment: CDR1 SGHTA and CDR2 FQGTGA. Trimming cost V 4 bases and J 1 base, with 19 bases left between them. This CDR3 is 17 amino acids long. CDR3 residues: CASSSVGDDRRNTEAFF. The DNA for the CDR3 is TGTGCCAGCAGCTCAGTGGGGGATGATCGCCGGAACACTGAAGCTTTCTTT.

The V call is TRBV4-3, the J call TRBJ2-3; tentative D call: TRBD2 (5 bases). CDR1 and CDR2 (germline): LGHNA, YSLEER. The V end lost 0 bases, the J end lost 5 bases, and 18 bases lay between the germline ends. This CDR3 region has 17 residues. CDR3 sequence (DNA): TGCGCCAGCAGCCAAGAACGCGGGCTTGGTCTAGTAGATACGCAGTATTTT. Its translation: CASSQERGLGLVDTQYF.